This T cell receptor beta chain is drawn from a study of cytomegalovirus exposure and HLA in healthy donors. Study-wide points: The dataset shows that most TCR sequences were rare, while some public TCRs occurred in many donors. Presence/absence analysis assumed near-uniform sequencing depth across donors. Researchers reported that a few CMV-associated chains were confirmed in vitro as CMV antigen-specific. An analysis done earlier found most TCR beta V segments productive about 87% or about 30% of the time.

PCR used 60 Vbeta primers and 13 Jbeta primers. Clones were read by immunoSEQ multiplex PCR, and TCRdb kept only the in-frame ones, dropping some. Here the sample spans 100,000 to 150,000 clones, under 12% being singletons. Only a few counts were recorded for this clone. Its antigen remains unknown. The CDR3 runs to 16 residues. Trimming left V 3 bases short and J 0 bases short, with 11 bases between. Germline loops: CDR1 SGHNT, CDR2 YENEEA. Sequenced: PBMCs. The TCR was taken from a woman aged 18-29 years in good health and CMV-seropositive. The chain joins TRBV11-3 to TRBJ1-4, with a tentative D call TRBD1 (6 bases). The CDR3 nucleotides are TGTGCCAGCAGCTTGACAGGTTACGCAACTAATGAAAAACTGTTTTTT. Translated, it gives CASSLTGYATNEKLFF.